These T cell receptor beta chains were read from a single sample in a study of blood T cell repertoires in COVID-19. The method was immunoSEQ multiplex PCR; TCRdb's version includes in-frame clones alone and lacks a portion of them. Of about 370,000 clones detected, around 87% appear once; the ten largest clones hold over 0.95%. The sequenced sample was PBMCs or T cells enriched from blood (not recorded which). The receptor source for this set is a man aged 18 to 29 who had recovered from COVID-19. CDR3s include the opening cysteine and the closing phenylalanine or tryptophan.

TRBV19	TRBJ1-1	14	CASSRAVLNTEAFF
TRBV3-1/TRBV3-2	TRBJ2-4	14	CASSLQGQTNIQYF
TRBV2	TRBJ1-2	13	CASMRADYYGYTF
TRBV4-1	TRBJ1-1	16	CASSPIPQGRDTEAFF
TRBV10-2	TRBJ2-1	13	CASRSGGNNEQFF
TRBV6-5	TRBJ1-1	14	CASRAGQLNTEAFF
TRBV9	TRBJ2-1	16	CASSVGTSGSYNEQFF
TRBV25-1	TRBJ2-1	11	CASVMGPEQFF
TRBV28	TRBJ1-5	12	CASRRDNQPQHF
TRBV6-5	TRBJ1-6	13	CASSYTGNSPLHF
TRBV20-1	TRBJ2-7	11	CSARTSYEQYF
TRBV19	TRBJ1-1	13	CASTQGVNTEAFF
TRBV29-1	TRBJ1-5	14	CSVEGGGGNQPQHF
TRBV27	TRBJ1-1	14	CASSWDRGETEAFF
TRBV2	TRBJ1-2	15	CASSDAGGLNYGYTF
TRBV6-2/TRBV6-3	TRBJ1-2	13	CASSYSSGDGYTF
TRBV18	TRBJ1-4	14	CASSPGGNNEKLFF
TRBV6-5	TRBJ2-6	15	CASSQTSSGANVLTF
TRBV5-1	TRBJ2-3	18	CASSFHPTTSDRSDTQYF
TRBV9	TRBJ2-7	15	CASSKAGTGGYEQYF
TRBV11-2	TRBJ2-7	14	CASSSGTGLREQYF
TRBV2	TRBJ2-5	16	CASNREVRGGEETQYF
TRBV6-5	TRBJ2-3	16	CASSYSMRASTDTQYF
TRBV2	TRBJ2-7	12	CATDRGAYEQYF
TRBV9	TRBJ1-4	15	CASSVEGATNEKLFF
TRBV13	TRBJ2-2	16	CASSILERVDTGELFF
TRBV6-1	TRBJ1-4	14	CASRMDRVGEKLFF
TRBV18	TRBJ1-1	13	CASSPDRGREAFF
TRBV12-3/TRBV12-4	TRBJ1-2	12	CASSEPVGGYTF
TRBV3-1/TRBV3-2	TRBJ2-7	14	CASSTGTDSYEQYF
TRBV15	TRBJ2-5	14	CATSREQNEETQYF
TRBV3-1/TRBV3-2	TRBJ1-1	13	CASSQRGSTEAFF
TRBV7-2	TRBJ1-5	12	CASSFNNQPQHF
TRBV5-6	TRBJ2-7	15	CASSLAPGGGYEQYF
TRBV13	TRBJ2-3	14	CASSSTGVRDTQYF
TRBV28	TRBJ2-1	15	CASSPKLAGGLEQFF
TRBV18	TRBJ2-1	15	CASSPRLAGGDEQFF
TRBV2	TRBJ1-1	14	CASSEVGTGTEAFF
TRBV6-5	TRBJ2-1	12	CASSYSGDEQFF
TRBV27	TRBJ1-1	19	CASSLRATSGGLGKTEAFF
TRBV23-1	TRBJ1-5	13	CASSPGGNQPQHF
TRBV30	TRBJ1-6	13	CAWSGTGNSPLHF
TRBV7-9	TRBJ1-2	15	CASSPPGQGSNGYTF
TRBV7-2	TRBJ2-7	14	CASNNPGPPYEQYF
TRBV5-6	TRBJ1-4	17	CASSLFSTGGVNEKLFF
TRBV30	TRBJ2-7	15	CAWSDQREGYHEQYF
TRBV6-4	TRBJ1-2	13	CASSDSRGYGYTF
TRBV11-2	TRBJ1-6	15	CASSSNRGYNSPLHF
TRBV6-5	TRBJ1-2	13	CASLATGGNGYTF
TRBV28	TRBJ1-2	14	CASSRDRVNYGYTF
TRBV6-1	TRBJ2-7	15	CASSELAGDGYEQYF
TRBV7-2	TRBJ1-3	15	CASSFSQGAGNTIYF
TRBV5-1	TRBJ1-4	16	CASSIGQGATNEKLFF